A selection of T cell receptor beta chains follows, all from one sample in a study of response to subunit inactivated influenza vaccine. TCRdb fed the RT-PCR reads into MiXCR, producing one record per CDR3 protein. The data show about 800,000 distinct CDR3 sequences, over 20% seen once. Sequenced here: PBMCs from blood, sampled around 5 days after vaccination. Receptors originate from a middle-aged man who received an inactivated influenza vaccine. The conserved cysteine and the conserved F or W are not part of the CDR3 here. Only some rows state a clone size, as once, few, many or a class for expanded clones.

V: TRBV11-2
J: TRBJ2-3
size: few
CDR3: ASSIGIAEDTQY

V: TRBV18
J: TRBJ1-5
size: few
CDR3: ASSPGKGNSNQPQH

V: TRBV24-1
J: TRBJ2-5
size: NA
CDR3: ATSDLQTGLETQY

V: TRBV7-2
J: TRBJ2-3
size: NA
CDR3: ASSLVPAGGHPDTQY

V: TRBV14
J: TRBJ2-1
size: NA
CDR3: ASSQGRTSAYNEQF

V: TRBV20-1
J: TRBJ2-7
size: NA
CDR3: SAYAVTGGASYEQY

V: TRBV7-2
J: TRBJ2-1
size: NA
CDR3: ASSATSGGAYNEQF

V: TRBV25-1
J: TRBJ2-2
size: NA
CDR3: ASSERGGQAGGELF

V: TRBV6-1
J: TRBJ2-3
size: few
CDR3: ASSDPGSPTDTQY

V: TRBV10-3
J: TRBJ2-5
size: few
CDR3: AISGGDRKETQY

V: TRBV20-1
J: TRBJ2-1
size: NA
CDR3: SARVGLAGVGSGNEQF

V: TRBV29-1
J: TRBJ2-5
size: NA
CDR3: SGTGQLETQY

V: TRBV5-1
J: TRBJ2-7
size: once
CDR3: ASSWTSGGEQY

V: TRBV12-3/TRBV12-4
J: TRBJ2-1
size: many
CDR3: ASSKGLAGGFNNEQF

V: TRBV28
J: TRBJ2-7
size: many
CDR3: ASSLMGQVSYEQY

V: TRBV20-1
J: TRBJ1-5
size: few
CDR3: SARGTGGRRSQPQH

V: TRBV5-1
J: TRBJ1-4
size: NA
CDR3: ASSFAGSVQVEKLF

V: TRBV15
J: TRBJ2-3
size: NA
CDR3: ATSISVGVFADTQY

V: TRBV5-1
J: TRBJ2-3
size: few
CDR3: ASSGVGTDTQY

V: TRBV7-9
J: TRBJ1-3
size: few
CDR3: ASSLTGAGNTIY

V: TRBV18
J: TRBJ1-3
size: few
CDR3: ASSPDGHHSGNTIY

V: TRBV5-6
J: TRBJ1-1
size: NA
CDR3: ASSFGTGMGSNTEAF

V: TRBV6-1
J: TRBJ2-5
size: many
CDR3: ASSEGDREKETQY

V: TRBV9
J: TRBJ2-1
size: NA
CDR3: ASSVAVGGFGNEQF

V: TRBV13
J: TRBJ2-7
size: NA
CDR3: ASSPKPGGEQY

V: TRBV7-6
J: TRBJ2-5
size: few
CDR3: ASSSLPTGQETQY

V: TRBV27
J: TRBJ2-3
size: NA
CDR3: ASSLEAGAGGPDTQY

V: TRBV7-9
J: TRBJ1-5
size: once
CDR3: ASSLSGGRSNQPQH

V: TRBV3-1
J: TRBJ2-7
size: few
CDR3: ASSNREGVAYEQY

V: TRBV28
J: TRBJ2-5
size: NA
CDR3: ASSANAGGSETQY